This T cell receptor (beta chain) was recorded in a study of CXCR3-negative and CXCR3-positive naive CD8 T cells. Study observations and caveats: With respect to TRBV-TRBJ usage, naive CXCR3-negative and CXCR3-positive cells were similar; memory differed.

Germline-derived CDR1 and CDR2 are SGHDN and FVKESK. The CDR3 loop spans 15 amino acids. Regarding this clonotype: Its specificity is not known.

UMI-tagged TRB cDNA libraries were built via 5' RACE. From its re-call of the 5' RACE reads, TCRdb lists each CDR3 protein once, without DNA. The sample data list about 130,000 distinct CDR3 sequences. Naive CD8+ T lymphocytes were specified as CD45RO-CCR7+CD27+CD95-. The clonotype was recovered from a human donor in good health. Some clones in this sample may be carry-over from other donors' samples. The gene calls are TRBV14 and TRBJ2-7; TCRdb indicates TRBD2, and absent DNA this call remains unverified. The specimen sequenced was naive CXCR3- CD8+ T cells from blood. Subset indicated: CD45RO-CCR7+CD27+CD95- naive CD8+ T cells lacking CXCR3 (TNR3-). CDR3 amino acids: CASSQAAGILREQYF.